What follows describes a single TCR beta chain. V lost 7 bases to trimming and J lost 0 bases, with 10 bases between them. This CDR3 is built from 14 residues. CDR1 and CDR2 (germline): LGHNT, FRNRAP. The protocol was immunoSEQ multiplex PCR, while the TCRdb copy is restricted to in-frame clones and leaves out a portion. The sample yields around 72,000 clones, roughly 83% seen once. The data were taken from a study of blood T cell repertoires in COVID-19. Study details: Sites across the United States, Italy and Spain contributed samples from acute and convalescent COVID-19. The analysed material was cDNA or gDNA that came from T cells, B-cell-depleted T cells, or PBMCs.

V gene TRBV12-5 combines with J gene TRBJ1-3, with D perhaps matching TRBD1 (5 bases). This TCR was sampled from a woman older than 75 with acute or convalescent COVID-19. The sample consisted of peripheral blood. CDR3 DNA sequence: TGTGCTAGTGCCTTGGGACTCTCTGGAAACACCATATATTTT. Its protein product is CASALGLSGNTIYF.